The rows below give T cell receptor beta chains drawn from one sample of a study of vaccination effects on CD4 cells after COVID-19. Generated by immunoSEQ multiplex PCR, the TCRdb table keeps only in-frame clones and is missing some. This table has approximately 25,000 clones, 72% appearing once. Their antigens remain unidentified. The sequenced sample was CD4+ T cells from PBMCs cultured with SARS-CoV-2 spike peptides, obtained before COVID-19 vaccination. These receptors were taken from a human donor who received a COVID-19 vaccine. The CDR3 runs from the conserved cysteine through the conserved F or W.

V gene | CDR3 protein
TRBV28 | CASSLWGAGTSGANVLTF
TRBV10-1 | CASSESGETGLAKNIQYF
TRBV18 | CASSPRESNQPQHF
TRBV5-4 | CASSLAAGALGEQYF
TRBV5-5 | CASSMDRGIYEQYF
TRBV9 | CASSVGTGEIYEQYF
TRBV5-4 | CASSLALRGPDSPEAFF
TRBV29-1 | CSVGPAGNEQFF
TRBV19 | CASKGLAGGRETQYF
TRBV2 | CASGGDTDTQYF
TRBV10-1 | CASSENKETQYF
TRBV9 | CASSGDPAGPLEAFF
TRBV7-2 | CASSQSGQSYGYTF
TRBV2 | CASSEMLGLGNTIYF
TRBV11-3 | CASSLTGGEGYTF
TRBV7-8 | CASSYAQGAWQPQHF
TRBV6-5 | CASSYAGVTGEKLFF
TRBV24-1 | CATSDSRTPTGELFF
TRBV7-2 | CAVGWGLGTDTQYF
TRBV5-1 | CASTSGRYDNEQFF
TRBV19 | CASSAQGHQPQHF
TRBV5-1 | CASSLPEPGANVLTF
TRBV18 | CASSPATRTDTQYF
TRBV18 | CASSPPTGGLNEQFF
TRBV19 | CASVPQAHTGELFF
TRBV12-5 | CASGLVVTKQGTNEQFF
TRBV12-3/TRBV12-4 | CASSLFSEQYF
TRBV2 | CASSVQPNTEAFF
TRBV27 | CASGSVAGGAYEQYF
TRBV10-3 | CAISDLGGSGETQYF
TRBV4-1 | CASSPQGLEAGADTQYF
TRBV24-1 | CATSQGSTDTQYF
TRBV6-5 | CASNNGRTGELFF
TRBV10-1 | CASRGSYEQYF